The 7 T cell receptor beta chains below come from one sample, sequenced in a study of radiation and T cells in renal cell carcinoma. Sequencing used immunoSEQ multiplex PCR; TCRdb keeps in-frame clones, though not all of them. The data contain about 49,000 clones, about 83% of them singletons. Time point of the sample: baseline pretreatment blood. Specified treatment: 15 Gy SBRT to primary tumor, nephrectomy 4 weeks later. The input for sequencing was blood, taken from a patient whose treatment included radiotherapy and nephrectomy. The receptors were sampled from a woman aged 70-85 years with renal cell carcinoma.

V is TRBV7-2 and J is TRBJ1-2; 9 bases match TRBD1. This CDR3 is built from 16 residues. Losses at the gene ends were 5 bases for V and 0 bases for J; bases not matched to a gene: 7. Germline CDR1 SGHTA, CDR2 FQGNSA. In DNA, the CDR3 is TGTGCCAGCAGCCCCCAGGGACAGGGATCTAACTATGGCTACACCTTC. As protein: CASSPQGQGSNYGYTF. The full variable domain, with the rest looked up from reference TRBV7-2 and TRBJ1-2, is GAGVSQSPSNKVTEKGKDVELRCDPISGHTALYWYRQSLGQGLEFLIYFQGNSAPDKSGLPSDRFSAERTGGSVSTLTIQRTQQEDSAVYLCASSPQGQGSNYGYTFGSGTRLTVV.

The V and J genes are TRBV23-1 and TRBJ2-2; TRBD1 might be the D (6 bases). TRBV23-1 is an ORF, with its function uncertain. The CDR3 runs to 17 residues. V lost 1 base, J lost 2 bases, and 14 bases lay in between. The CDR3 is CASSQFDGQLNTGELFF. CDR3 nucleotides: TGCGCCAGCAGTCAATTCGACGGACAGCTAAACACCGGGGAGCTGTTTTTT.

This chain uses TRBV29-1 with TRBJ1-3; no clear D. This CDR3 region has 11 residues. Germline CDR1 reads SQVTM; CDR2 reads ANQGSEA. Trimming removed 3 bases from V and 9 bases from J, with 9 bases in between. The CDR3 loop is CSVDDLSTIYF. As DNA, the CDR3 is TGCAGCGTTGACGACCTCAGCACCATATATTTT.

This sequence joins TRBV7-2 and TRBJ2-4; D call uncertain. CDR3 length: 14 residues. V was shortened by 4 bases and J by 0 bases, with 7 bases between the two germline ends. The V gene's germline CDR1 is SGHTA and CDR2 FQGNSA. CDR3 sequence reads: CASSSLIAKNIQYF. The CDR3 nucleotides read TGTGCCAGCAGCTCACTCATAGCCAAAAACATTCAGTACTTC.

In nucleotides, the CDR3 is TGTGCCAGTAGTTCCCCTGGGGCGACCGGCGGATCACCCCTCCACTTT. Amino acids: CASSSPGATGGSPLHF. The rearrangement uses TRBV19 and TRBJ1-6; the D gene is possibly TRBD1 (5 bases). Trimming left V 5 bases short and J 10 bases short, with 21 bases between. Per germline, CDR1 LNHDA and CDR2 SQIVND (reference sequence). The CDR3 has 16 residues.

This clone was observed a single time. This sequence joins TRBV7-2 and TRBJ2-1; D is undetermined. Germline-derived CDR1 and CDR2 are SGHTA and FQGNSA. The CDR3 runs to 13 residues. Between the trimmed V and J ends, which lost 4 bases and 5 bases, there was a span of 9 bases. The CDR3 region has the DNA TGTGCCAGCAGCTCTATCTTACACAATGAGCAGTTCTTC. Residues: CASSSILHNEQFF.

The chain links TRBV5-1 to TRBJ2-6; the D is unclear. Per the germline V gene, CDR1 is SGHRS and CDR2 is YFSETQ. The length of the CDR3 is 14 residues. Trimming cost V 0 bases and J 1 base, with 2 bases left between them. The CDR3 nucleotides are TGCGCCAGCAGCTTGGAATCTGGGGCCAACGTCCTGACTTTC. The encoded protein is CASSLESGANVLTF.